This T cell receptor (beta chain) was sequenced for a study of blood T cell repertoires in COVID-19. Study-level information: Samples taken during acute and convalescent COVID-19 were collected in the United States, Italy and Spain. Sources were T cells, B-cell-depleted T cells, or PBMCs; the material itself was cDNA or gDNA.

This CDR3 contains 13 residues. CDR1 is ENHRY and CDR2 is SYGVKD in the germline V gene. V was trimmed by 7 bases and J by 3 bases, leaving 12 bases between them. Sequencing was performed with immunoSEQ multiplex PCR; in TCRdb, only in-frame clones are kept and a portion is missing. The sample lists some 90,000 clones; less than 75% were seen once. Material: peripheral blood. The chain carries TRBV10-3 and TRBJ1-1; weak D call: TRBD1 (6 bases). The TCR sequence derives from a woman aged 60-75 years in a cohort sampled during active or convalescent COVID-19. Here the CDR3 DNA reads TGTGCCATCACCGACAGGCGGGACACTGAAGCTTTCTTT. It translates to CAITDRRDTEAFF.